The clone carrying this TCR beta chain occurred a few times. A read error is possible here, since a much larger clone lies one base away. Combining a sample-barcoded 5' primer with a J-beta primer mix, a second PCR ran for 7 to 11 cycles. The template-switch adaptor was a 5' adaptor with 12 random nucleotides. It tagged each cDNA molecule. TCRdb analysed the 5' RACE reads with MiXCR anew, one entry per CDR3 protein. The table has 1,300,000 or so distinct CDR3 sequences, 59% seen once. This specimen belongs to a study of blood T cells in healthy people across ages. V was trimmed by 7 bases and J by 3 bases, leaving 3 bases between them. This CDR3 is 10 amino acids long. The germline V gene encodes CDR1 MNHNY and CDR2 SVGAGI (reference sequence).

Material: blood. The chain is built from TRBV6-6 and TRBJ1-1; D unresolved. The sequence derives from a man younger than 35 in good health. The CDR3 nucleotides read TGTGCCAGCAAGGACACTGAAGCTTTCTTT. It translates to CASKDTEAFF.